The rows below give T cell receptor beta chains drawn from one sample of a study of cytomegalovirus exposure and HLA in healthy donors. The protocol was immunoSEQ multiplex PCR, while the TCRdb copy is restricted to in-frame clones and leaves out a portion. The sample holds tens of thousands of clones, 65% to 70% seen once. The sequencing input was PBMCs. Every receptor here comes from a middle-aged man in good health and CMV-seropositive. Each CDR3 is given with its conserved first and last residue. A D gene is named only where the DNA matches it firmly. Not all rows give a size; the values are once, few, many and, for expanded clones, a class.

J gene: TRBJ2-7
V gene: TRBV6-1
clone size: few
D gene: TRBD2
CDR3 protein: CASSEEYTGGYEQYF
CDR3 DNA: TGTGCCAGCAGTGAAGAGTATACGGGAGGCTACGAGCAGTACTTC

J gene: TRBJ1-1
V gene: TRBV27
clone size: .
D gene: .
CDR3 protein: CASSLNRYSEAFF
CDR3 DNA: TGTGCCAGCAGTTTAAACAGGTATTCCGAAGCTTTCTTT

J gene: TRBJ2-7
V gene: TRBV29-1
clone size: .
D gene: TRBD1
CDR3 protein: CSVSSQGASYEQYF
CDR3 DNA: TGCAGCGTTTCTTCGCAGGGGGCTTCCTACGAGCAGTACTTC

J gene: TRBJ2-7
V gene: TRBV29-1
clone size: .
D gene: TRBD1
CDR3 protein: CSVSGFGQGGEQYF
CDR3 DNA: TGCAGCGTTTCCGGATTTGGACAGGGGGGCGAGCAGTACTTC

J gene: TRBJ2-5
V gene: TRBV7-9
clone size: .
D gene: TRBD1
CDR3 protein: CASTDTGELAAETQYF
CDR3 DNA: TGTGCCAGCACGGATACAGGGGAGTTGGCGGCAGAGACCCAGTACTTC

J gene: TRBJ1-4
V gene: TRBV27
clone size: few
D gene: .
CDR3 protein: CASRRTVTANEKLFF
CDR3 DNA: TGTGCCAGCAGGAGGACAGTCACGGCTAATGAAAAACTGTTTTTT

J gene: TRBJ1-2
V gene: TRBV23-1
clone size: few
D gene: TRBD1
CDR3 protein: CASSQSGRGPWSYTF
CDR3 DNA: TGCGCCAGCAGTCAATCCGGCAGGGGGCCCTGGAGCTACACCTTC

J gene: TRBJ2-1
V gene: TRBV29-1
clone size: .
D gene: .
CDR3 protein: CSVVPWTRNNEQFF
CDR3 DNA: TGCAGCGTTGTCCCTTGGACACGGAACAATGAGCAGTTCTTC

J gene: TRBJ2-5
V gene: TRBV5-4
clone size: .
D gene: .
CDR3 protein: CASSLVDSGSQETQYF
CDR3 DNA: TGTGCCAGCAGCTTGGTTGATAGCGGCTCACAAGAGACCCAGTACTTC

J gene: TRBJ2-3
V gene: TRBV7-8
clone size: few
D gene: .
CDR3 protein: CASSFLADTDTQYF
CDR3 DNA: TGTGCCAGCAGCTTTTTGGCGGATACAGATACGCAGTATTTT

J gene: TRBJ1-1
V gene: TRBV7-2
clone size: .
D gene: .
CDR3 protein: CASSSDRNTEAFF
CDR3 DNA: TGTGCCAGCAGCTCAGACAGGAACACTGAAGCTTTCTTT

J gene: TRBJ1-2
V gene: TRBV6-5
clone size: .
D gene: .
CDR3 protein: CASSYRGGGYTF
CDR3 DNA: TGTGCCAGCAGTTACAGGGGGGGTGGCTACACCTTC

J gene: TRBJ1-1
V gene: TRBV15
clone size: .
D gene: .
CDR3 protein: CATSKDQGSEAFF
CDR3 DNA: TGTGCCACCAGCAAAGACCAGGGCTCTGAAGCTTTCTTT

J gene: TRBJ2-5
V gene: TRBV7-9
clone size: once
D gene: TRBD1
CDR3 protein: CASSLDRERETQYF
CDR3 DNA: TGTGCCAGCAGCCTGGACAGGGAGAGGGAGACCCAGTACTTC

J gene: TRBJ2-5
V gene: TRBV2
clone size: once
D gene: TRBD1
CDR3 protein: CASAPGQSSAQYF
CDR3 DNA: TGTGCCAGCGCCCCGGGACAGTCGTCTGCCCAGTACTTC

J gene: TRBJ1-2
V gene: TRBV14
clone size: .
D gene: TRBD1
CDR3 protein: CASSDGTGGAYGYTF
CDR3 DNA: TGTGCCAGCAGCGACGGGACAGGGGGCGCCTATGGCTACACCTTC

J gene: TRBJ2-7
V gene: TRBV9
clone size: .
D gene: TRBD2
CDR3 protein: CASSQGLAGEYEQYF
CDR3 DNA: TGTGCCAGCAGCCAAGGACTAGCGGGTGAATACGAGCAGTACTTC

J gene: TRBJ2-1
V gene: TRBV25-1
clone size: once
D gene: .
CDR3 protein: CASILSGGNEQFF
CDR3 DNA: TGTGCCAGCATTCTATCAGGGGGGAATGAGCAGTTCTTC

J gene: TRBJ2-3
V gene: TRBV5-4
clone size: .
D gene: TRBD2
CDR3 protein: CASSPGTSHTDTQYF
CDR3 DNA: TGTGCCAGCAGCCCAGGGACTAGCCACACAGATACGCAGTATTTT

J gene: TRBJ2-3
V gene: TRBV4-1
clone size: .
D gene: TRBD2
CDR3 protein: CASSLGSGGPTDTQYF
CDR3 DNA: TGCGCCAGTAGCTTAGGAAGCGGGGGCCCCACAGATACGCAGTATTTT

J gene: TRBJ2-7
V gene: TRBV29-1
clone size: .
D gene: .
CDR3 protein: CSVETDSSYEQYF
CDR3 DNA: TGCAGCGTTGAAACGGACAGCTCCTACGAGCAGTACTTC

J gene: TRBJ1-3
V gene: TRBV14
clone size: .
D gene: .
CDR3 protein: CASSRSPGNTIYF
CDR3 DNA: TGTGCCAGCAGCCGCAGTCCGGGAAACACCATATATTTT

J gene: TRBJ2-3
V gene: TRBV7-9
clone size: .
D gene: .
CDR3 protein: CASSPTDTQYF
CDR3 DNA: TGTGCCAGCAGCCCTACAGATACGCAGTATTTT

J gene: TRBJ2-5
V gene: TRBV2
clone size: few
D gene: TRBD1
CDR3 protein: CASSFRSGTGERETQYF
CDR3 DNA: TGTGCCAGCAGTTTCCGGTCCGGGACAGGGGAAAGAGAGACCCAGTACTTC

J gene: TRBJ2-2
V gene: TRBV2
clone size: .
D gene: TRBD1
CDR3 protein: CASSRDRVDTGELFF
CDR3 DNA: TGTGCCAGCAGTCGGGACAGGGTGGACACCGGGGAGCTGTTTTTT

J gene: TRBJ2-5
V gene: TRBV7-2
clone size: .
D gene: TRBD2
CDR3 protein: CASSQPLFSGVETQYF
CDR3 DNA: TGTGCCAGCAGCCAACCCCTTTTTAGCGGGGTTGAGACCCAGTACTTC

J gene: TRBJ1-1
V gene: TRBV2
clone size: .
D gene: .
CDR3 protein: CASSEVAATEAFF
CDR3 DNA: TGTGCCAGCAGTGAAGTCGCGGCCACTGAAGCTTTCTTT

J gene: TRBJ2-7
V gene: TRBV27
clone size: .
D gene: TRBD1
CDR3 protein: CASSSPGTGYEQYF
CDR3 DNA: TGTGCCAGCAGTTCCCCCGGGACAGGTTACGAGCAGTACTTC

J gene: TRBJ1-5
V gene: TRBV6-1
clone size: .
D gene: .
CDR3 protein: CASSDESDGPQHF
CDR3 DNA: TGTGCCAGCAGTGATGAAAGCGACGGGCCCCAGCATTTT

J gene: TRBJ2-7
V gene: TRBV7-8
clone size: .
D gene: .
CDR3 protein: CASSLDPGSEQYF
CDR3 DNA: TGTGCCAGCAGCTTAGACCCAGGGTCCGAGCAGTACTTC